This record covers a single T cell receptor beta chain. Its antigen is unknown. CDR1 and CDR2 from the germline V gene are KGHSH and LQKENI. This CDR3 spans 12 amino acids. The V and J ends lost 3 bases and 10 bases, in that order; junction bases with no gene match: 1. This specimen belongs to a study of memory CD4+ T cells and cytomegalovirus serostatus. General study results and limits: Suggested: most of the CMV-linked TCR signature lies in CD4+ memory cells.

The authors' processing: After removing out-of-frame reads, around 2,100,000 distinct TCRbeta sequences remained. Sequenced by immunoSEQ multiplex PCR; TCRdb stores in-frame clones only, minus some. The D gene and trimming were derived from the DNA, and the V and J assignments and clone size from that table. The sample has some 59,000 clones, 82% seen once. The sort gate was single viable CD3+CD4+CD8-CD45RO+ cells for memory CD4+ T cells. CD4+ T cells were isolated by positive magnetic selection. This sequence joins TRBV18 and TRBJ1-1; 11 bases fit TRBD1. The sample comprised memory CD4+ T cells from blood. This clonotype was obtained from an adult in good health and CMV-seronegative. The CDR3 is CASSPDRGRAFF. Written as DNA, the CDR3 is TGTGCCAGCTCACCGGACAGGGGGCGAGCTTTCTTT.